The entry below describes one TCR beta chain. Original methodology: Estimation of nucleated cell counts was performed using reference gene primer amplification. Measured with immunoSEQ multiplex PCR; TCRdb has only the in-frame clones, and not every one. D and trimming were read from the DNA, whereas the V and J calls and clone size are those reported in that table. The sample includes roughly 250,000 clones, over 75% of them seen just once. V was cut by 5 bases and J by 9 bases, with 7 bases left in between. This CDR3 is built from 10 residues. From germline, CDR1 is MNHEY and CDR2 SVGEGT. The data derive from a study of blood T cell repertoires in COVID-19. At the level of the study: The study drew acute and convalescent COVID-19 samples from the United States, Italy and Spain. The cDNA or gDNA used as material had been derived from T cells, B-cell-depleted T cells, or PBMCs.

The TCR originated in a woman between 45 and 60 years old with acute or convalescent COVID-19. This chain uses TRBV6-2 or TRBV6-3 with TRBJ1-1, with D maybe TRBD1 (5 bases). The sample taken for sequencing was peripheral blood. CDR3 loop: CASSGGKAFF. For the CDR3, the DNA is TGTGCCAGCAGTGGGGGGAAAGCTTTCTTT.